This T cell receptor beta chain was profiled in a study of T cell responses to AZD1222 COVID-19 vaccine. Study-wide background: Second doses that came at about 4 or about 12 weeks were put together. Study results and caveats: Repertoire sampling was restricted to post-peak T cell response timepoints.

Comments on this clone: Its specificity is not known.

Some clones are missing from TCRdb's copy, which holds only in-frame ones; the method was immunoSEQ multiplex PCR. The profile covers more than 110,000 clones, with about nine tenths appearing a single time and around 3.5% taken by the ten largest. This CDR3 region has 11 residues. The J segment lost 8 bases and the V segment lost 7 bases, leaving 5 bases of the junction unmatched. CDR1 is SQVTM, CDR2 ANQGSEA, per germline. The TCR sequence derives from an adult in good health. The chain couples TRBV29-1 to TRBJ1-2; 9 bases fit TRBD1. This specimen consisted of peripheral blood, obtained on day 0 of AZD1222 vaccination. For the CDR3, the DNA is TGCAGCGGCGCAACAGGGGGCGGCTACACCTTC. Protein: CSGATGGGYTF.